The clone carrying this TCR beta chain was seen only a few times. Its antigen remains unknown. A multiplex PCR was run with 60 Vbeta primers and 13 Jbeta primers. The protocol was immunoSEQ multiplex PCR, while the TCRdb copy is restricted to in-frame clones and leaves out a portion. Found here are about 43,000 clones, 51% of them singletons; the top ten hold 6%. This entry comes from a study of cytomegalovirus exposure and HLA in healthy donors. This CDR3 spans 13 amino acids. CDR1 is GTSNPN, CDR2 SVGIG, per germline (reference sequence). V lost 4 bases and J 8 bases, leaving 17 bases between the germline ends. Points from the study as a whole: A later analysis showed that HLA-associated TCR beta chains had undergone more clonal expansion than equally common others.

The sequencing sample was made of PBMCs. The chain links TRBV30 to TRBJ1-2; D is possibly TRBD1 (5 bases). The TCR sequence derives from a man aged 55-75 years in good health and CMV-seronegative. DNA for the CDR3: TGTGCCTGGAAAGAGTTCTCAGGGTCCGGCTACACCTTC. Its protein product is CAWKEFSGSGYTF. The full variable domain, in which reference TRBV30 and TRBJ1-2 provide the parts outside the CDR3, is SQTIHQWPATLVQPVGSPLSLECTVEGTSNPNLYWYRQAAGRGLQLLFYSVGIGQISSEVPQNLSASRPQDRQFILSSKKLLLSDSGFYLCAWKEFSGSGYTFGSGTRLTVV.